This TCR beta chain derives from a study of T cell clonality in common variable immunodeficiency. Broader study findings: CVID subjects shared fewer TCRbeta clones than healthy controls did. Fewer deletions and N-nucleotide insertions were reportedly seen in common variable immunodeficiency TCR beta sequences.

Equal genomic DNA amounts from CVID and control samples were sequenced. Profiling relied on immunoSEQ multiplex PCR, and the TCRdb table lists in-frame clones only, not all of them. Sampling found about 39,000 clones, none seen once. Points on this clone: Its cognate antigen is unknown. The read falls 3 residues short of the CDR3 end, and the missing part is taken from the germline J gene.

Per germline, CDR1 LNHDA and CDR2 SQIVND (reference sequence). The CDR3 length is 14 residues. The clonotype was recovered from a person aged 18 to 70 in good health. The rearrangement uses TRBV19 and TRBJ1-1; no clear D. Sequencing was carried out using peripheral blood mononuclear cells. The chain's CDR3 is CAAKSGSGLYGAFF. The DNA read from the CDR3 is TGTGCCGCTAAGTCGGGCAGCGGTTTATATGGC.